The present TCR beta chain was sequenced within a study of blood T cell repertoires in COVID-19. Original methodology: Researchers report that nucleated cell counts were estimated from reference gene primer amplification. Assay: immunoSEQ multiplex PCR; the TCRdb copy retains only in-frame clones and omits some. V and J calls plus clone size are reproduced from that table; the DNA served to infer D and trimming. This sample has about 350,000 clones, with about nine tenths found just once. Trimming removed 3 bases from V and 6 bases from J; junction bases left unmatched: 8. Germline-derived CDR1 and CDR2 are DFQATT and SNEGSKA (reference sequence). The CDR3 contains 15 residues. Recruitment covered about 25 US areas and drew participants whose ages spanned roughly 18 to 89 years. Those designated as exposed participants met a COVID-19 case within 2 weeks before study entry.

The sample was PBMCs or T cells enriched from blood (not recorded which). The clonotype comes from a young woman who had been exposed to COVID-19. The chain has TRBV20-1 and TRBJ2-1; 10 bases fit TRBD2. CDR3 sequence: CSASALAGVGNEQFF. In nucleotides, the CDR3 is TGCAGTGCTAGTGCGCTAGCGGGAGTGGGCAATGAGCAGTTCTTC.